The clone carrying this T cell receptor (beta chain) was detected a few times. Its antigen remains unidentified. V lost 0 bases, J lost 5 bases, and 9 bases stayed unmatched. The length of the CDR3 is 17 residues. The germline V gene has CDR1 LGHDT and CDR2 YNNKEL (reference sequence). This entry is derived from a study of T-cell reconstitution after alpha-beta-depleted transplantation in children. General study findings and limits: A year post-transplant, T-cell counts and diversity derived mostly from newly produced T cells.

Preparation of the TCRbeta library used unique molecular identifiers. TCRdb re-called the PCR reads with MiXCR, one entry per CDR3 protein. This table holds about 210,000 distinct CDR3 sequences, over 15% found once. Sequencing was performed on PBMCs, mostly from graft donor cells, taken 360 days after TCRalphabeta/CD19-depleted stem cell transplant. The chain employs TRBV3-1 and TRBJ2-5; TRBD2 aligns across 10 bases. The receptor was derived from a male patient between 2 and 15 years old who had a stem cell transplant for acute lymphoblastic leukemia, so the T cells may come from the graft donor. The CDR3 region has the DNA TGTGCCAGCAGCCAAGAGGTCCTAGCGGGAGAGAGGGAGACCCAGTACTTC. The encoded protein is CASSQEVLAGERETQYF.